The 9 T cell receptor beta chains given below trace back to one sample, sequenced in a study of blood T cells in healthy people across ages. A second PCR, run for roughly 7 to 12 cycles, used a sample-barcoded 5' primer plus a J-beta primer mix. TCRdb passed the 5' RACE reads through MiXCR, listing each CDR3 protein once. The sample records around 1.1 million distinct CDR3 sequences, less than 45% being singletons. What was sequenced was blood. The origin of the receptors is a man between 18 and 29 years old in good health.

V gene TRBV12-5 combines with J gene TRBJ2-7; no definite D call. V lost 7 bases and J lost 7, with 20 bases in between. This CDR3 contains 14 residues. Germline assignment: CDR1 LGHNT and CDR2 FRNRAP. In DNA form, the CDR3 reads TGTGCTAGTGCCCTGGTTGGTACGTTGGGGGAGCAGTACTTC. As protein: CASALVGTLGEQYF.

This clonotype has only a few counts. This sequence joins TRBV20-1 and TRBJ1-2; TRBD1 matches at 9 bases. CDR3 size: 15 residues. After removal of 4 bases from V and 1 base from J, the junction contained 7 bases not matched to a gene. Germline V gene lookup returns CDR1 DFQATT and CDR2 SNEGSKA (reference sequence). The DNA for the CDR3 is TGCAGTGCTACCGCCGGGACAGGGAATAACTATGGCTACACCTTC. This translates into CSATAGTGNNYGYTF.

This clonotype was observed a handful of times. The chain employs TRBV4-1 and TRBJ2-1; TRBD1 agrees at 7 bases. CDR1 and CDR2 (germline): MGHRA, YSYEKL. This CDR3 has 17 amino acids. V shed 3 bases, J shed 8 bases, and the junction held 16 bases outside the gene matches. This CDR3 is CASSQSPGHTTGDEQFF. CDR3 coding DNA: TGCGCCAGCAGCCAGTCACCGGGACATACTACAGGGGATGAGCAGTTCTTC.

On this clonotype itself: One end of the junction does not line up with germline, which may come from a read error. This sequence joins TRBV6-6 and TRBJ2-5, with TRBD2 as a possible D gene (6 bases). The CDR3 extends over 13 amino acids. The V gene's germline CDR1 is MNHNY and CDR2 SVGAGI (reference sequence). The CDR3 DNA is TGCGCCAGCGGAGGGAAGGAAGAAGTGACCCAGTACTTC. Translated: CASGGKEEVTQYF.

This clonotype came up a few times. V usage is TRBV6-5 and J usage is TRBJ1-2; D gene unclear. The CDR3 runs 13 residues. V dropped 5 bases and J dropped 3 bases, with 10 bases sitting between them. CDR1 MNHEY and CDR2 SVGAGI come from the germline V gene. CDR3 nucleotides: TGTGCCAGCAGTAAGACCCCTTACTATGGCTACACCTTC. Translated: CASSKTPYYGYTF.

This clonotype was seen more than once but under ten times. The genes are TRBV3-1 and TRBJ2-5; perhaps TRBD2 as D (5 bases). V lost 0 bases and J lost 4, with 12 bases in between. Looked up from germline, CDR1 is LGHDT and CDR2 is YNNKEL (reference sequence). The CDR3 totals 15 residues. The CDR3: CASSQDPAAGETQYF. CDR3 nucleotides: TGTGCCAGCAGCCAAGACCCGGCTGCGGGAGAGACCCAGTACTTC.

This rearrangement joins TRBV19 to TRBJ1-2, with D unresolved. V was pared by 2 bases and J by 6 bases, with 7 bases between. Germline CDR1 LNHDA, CDR2 SQIVND (reference sequence). The CDR3 totals 12 residues. CDR3 DNA: TGTGCCAGTAGTATATCGGGAGATGGCTACACCTTC. Translating gives CASSISGDGYTF.

This clonotype was counted only a few times. The V call is TRBV6-1, the J call TRBJ1-2; D gene unclear. The CDR3 is made up of 14 amino acids. Per the germline V gene, CDR1 is MNHNS and CDR2 is SASEGT. Trimming removed 6 bases from V and 0 bases from J, with 11 bases in between. This chain's CDR3 is CASRPPVPNYGYTF. The DNA of the CDR3 is TGTGCCAGCAGGCCCCCGGTCCCTAACTATGGCTACACCTTC.

In the case of this clonotype: This may arise from a read error, as a much more abundant clone is one base away. V and J are TRBV10-3 and TRBJ2-5, with D maybe TRBD1 (6 bases). This CDR3 contains 16 residues. The germline V gene has CDR1 ENHRY and CDR2 SYGVKD. CDR3 sequence: CATSEQGPNTKETQYF. The CDR3 DNA reads TGTGCCACCAGTGAGCAGGGGCCAAACACCAAAGAGACCCAGTACTTC.